Below, 23 T cell receptor beta chains from the same sample are listed, as sequenced in a study of HIV-infected patients and healthy controls (dated by TCRdb to the mid-2010s). The library was generated by 5' RACE. For sequencing, an Illumina MiSeq was employed. The raw public reads went through TCRdb reprocessing: fastp at Q25, MiXCR clone calling, in-frame beta chains kept. Rows merge per CDR3 protein into single entries with the most common DNA and genes. The sample profile shows about 64,000 distinct CDR3 sequences; roughly 21% of them were found once. The ten largest make up approximately 1.5% of the sample. The material sequenced was CD4+ T cells from blood. The receptors were gathered from a human donor in good health.

The chain joins TRBV7-9 to TRBJ1-1; D perhaps matches TRBD1 (5 bases). The CDR3 covers 13 residues. CDR1 and CDR2 (germline): SEHNR, FQNEAQ (reference sequence). Trimming stripped 1 base from V and 11 bases from J, with 14 bases between. CDR3 residues: CASSLGDVLSAFF. Written as DNA, the CDR3 is TGTGCCAGCAGCTTAGGGGACGTGCTCAGCGCTTTCTTT.

The chain uses TRBV20-1 and TRBJ2-3; 10 nucleotides line up with TRBD2. J gave up 1 base and V 0 bases, and 1 base lay outside the gene matches. The germline V gene has CDR1 DFQATT and CDR2 SNEGSKA (reference sequence). The length of the CDR3 is 15 residues. The CDR3 protein is CSARDLAGGTDTQYF. The CDR3 DNA sequence: TGCAGTGCTAGAGATCTAGCGGGGGGCACAGATACGCAGTATTTT.

This clonotype was recorded many times. The V and J genes are TRBV4-3 and TRBJ1-2, with unresolved D. V lost 0 bases and J 4 bases, leaving 6 bases between the germline ends. In germline, CDR1 is LGHNA, CDR2 YSLEER. The CDR3 is 13 residues long. The CDR3 sequence is CASSQDMGYGYTF. The CDR3 DNA follows: TGCGCCAGCAGCCAAGATATGGGCTATGGCTACACCTTC.

The chain has TRBV12-3 or TRBV12-4 and TRBJ2-3, with 13 bases lining up with TRBD2. V trimming: 5 bases; J trimming: 4 bases; junction bases outside the gene matches: 6. The CDR3 runs 16 residues. CDR3 region: CASSRGLAGVPDTQYF. The CDR3 region has the DNA TGTGCCAGCAGTCGCGGACTAGCGGGAGTGCCAGATACGCAGTATTTT.

There are many counts of this clonotype. Here the CDR3 reads CSVVSGKETQYF. The CDR3 region has the DNA TGCAGCGTTGTTAGCGGGAAAGAGACCCAGTACTTC. V gene TRBV29-1 combines with J gene TRBJ2-5; 8 bases agree with TRBD2. V lost 4 bases and J lost 3; bases outside the gene matches: 1. The length of the CDR3 is 12 residues. Germline assignment: CDR1 SQVTM and CDR2 ANQGSEA.

The sample holds one count of this clonotype. The chain links TRBV7-8 to TRBJ2-2; D is possibly TRBD1 (5 bases). Trimming took 11 bases from V and 6 from J, leaving 22 bases between them. The CDR3 runs to 15 residues. Germline V gene lookup returns CDR1 SGHVS and CDR2 FQNEAQ. CDR3 protein: CAGVQGSLRSGELFF. In DNA form, the CDR3 reads TGTGCCGGTGTTCAGGGTTCTCTTCGATCCGGGGAGCTGTTTTTT. Drawing the rest from reference TRBV7-8 and TRBJ2-2, the complete variable domain is GAGVSQSPRYKVAKRGQDVALRCDPISGHVSLFWYQQALGQGPEFLTYFQNEAQLDKSGLPSDRFFAERPEGSVSTLKIQRTQQEDSAVYLCAGVQGSLRSGELFFGEGSRLTVL.

This sequence joins TRBV20-1 and TRBJ1-2; D remains ambiguous. Trimming shortened V by 6 bases and J by 9 bases, and 20 bases separated the two germline ends. Germline values: CDR1 DFQATT, CDR2 SNEGSKA (reference sequence). The CDR3 is 13 amino acids. CDR3 loop: CSAPDLPGSSYTF. Written as DNA, the CDR3 is TGCAGTGCCCCGGACTTGCCGGGGAGCAGCTACACCTTC.

The gene calls are TRBV9 and TRBJ2-3; the D is unclear. The CDR3 spans 13 residues. The V gene lost 2 bases and the J gene lost 1 base, with 5 bases spanning the gap. Per the germline V gene, CDR1 is SGDLS and CDR2 is YYNGEE. CDR3 protein: CASSVQGTDTQYF. CDR3 nucleotides: TGTGCCAGCAGCGTGCAAGGCACAGATACGCAGTATTTT.

This clonotype was picked up one time. One base away lies a much larger clone, so this may be a sequencing read error. The V and J genes are TRBV6-2 or TRBV6-3 and TRBJ1-5; 10 bases are a match to TRBD1. CDR3 length equals 16 residues. Germline loops: CDR1 MNHEY, CDR2 SVGEGT. The J segment lost 4 bases and the V segment lost 8 bases, leaving 11 bases of the junction unmatched. For the CDR3, the DNA is TGTGCCAGCGAGGGGGCTGACAGGGGGCTTAATCAGCCCCAGCATTTT. It encodes CASEGADRGLNQPQHF.

The table lists this clonotype with many counts. V and J are TRBV6-5 and TRBJ2-6; 10 nucleotides line up with TRBD1. V was clipped by 5 bases and J by 2 bases; unmatched bases: 12. The CDR3 is 19 residues long. Germline V CDR1 and CDR2: MNHEY, SVGAGI. CDR3 nucleotide sequence: TGTGCCAGCAGTGGCCCAGGGGACAGGGGATTGGCTGGGGCCAACGTCCTGACTTTC. It yields the protein CASSGPGDRGLAGANVLTF.

This clonotype was seen ten or more times. J is TRBJ1-1 and V is TRBV10-3, with no clear D. CDR1 is ENHRY and CDR2 is SYGVKD in the germline V gene. Trimming shortened V by 6 bases and J by 1 base, and 6 bases separated the two germline ends. This CDR3 is 12 amino acids long. The CDR3 sequence: CAIRPQNTEAFF. The CDR3 DNA sequence: TGTGCCATCAGACCCCAGAACACTGAAGCTTTCTTT.

The chain links TRBV6-2 or TRBV6-3 to TRBJ1-2; weak D call: TRBD1 (6 bases). V was cut by 6 bases and J by 3 bases, with 11 bases left in between. CDR1 and CDR2 from the germline V gene are MNHEY and SVGEGT. The CDR3 has 13 amino acids. This CDR3 is CASRPDSDYGYTF. DNA for the CDR3: TGTGCCAGCAGGCCGGACAGCGACTATGGCTACACCTTC.

This clonotype was detected only a few times. The chain carries TRBV20-1 and TRBJ2-7; 8 bases are a match to TRBD2. V lost 6 bases, J lost 2 bases, and 9 bases stayed unmatched. Germline values: CDR1 DFQATT, CDR2 SNEGSKA (reference sequence). CDR3 size: 14 residues. The DNA for the CDR3 is TGCAGTGCAGTACCGGGACTAGTCCCCTACGAGCAGTACTTC. Translating gives CSAVPGLVPYEQYF.

This clonotype was seen a handful of times. The chain employs TRBV29-1 and TRBJ1-4; the D is unclear. The germline V gene encodes CDR1 SQVTM and CDR2 ANQGSEA. There are 14 residues in the CDR3. Trimming pared 6 bases from V and 0 bases from J, leaving 11 bases between. Here the CDR3 reads CSVQRGSTNEKLFF. Written as DNA, the CDR3 is TGCAGCGTGCAACGGGGTTCAACTAATGAAAAACTGTTTTTT.

V gene TRBV7-9 combines with J gene TRBJ2-3, with D tentatively TRBD2 (7 bases). Trimming took off 1 base at V and 7 bases at J, with 18 bases between the two ends. The CDR3 is made up of 16 amino acids. Germline assignment: CDR1 SEHNR and CDR2 FQNEAQ (reference sequence). The CDR3 is CASSLDRGAQGNTQYF. For the CDR3, the DNA is TGTGCCAGCAGCTTAGATCGGGGGGCCCAGGGGAATACGCAGTATTTT.

This sequence joins TRBV10-3 and TRBJ1-2; 9 nucleotides line up with TRBD1. This CDR3 comprises 17 residues. Losses at the gene ends were 0 bases for V and 0 bases for J; bases not matched to a gene: 5. Germline CDR1 ENHRY, CDR2 SYGVKD. CDR3 in DNA: TGTGCCATCAGTGAGTCGGACAGGGGAAGAGCTAACTATGGCTACACCTTC. The encoded protein is CAISESDRGRANYGYTF.

This clonotype was seen more than once but under ten times. V gene TRBV29-1 combines with J gene TRBJ2-1, with 10 bases fitting TRBD1. CDR1 and CDR2 (germline): SQVTM, ANQGSEA. The CDR3 spans 14 residues. Trimming at V came to 4 bases and at J to 3 bases, leaving 3 bases not matched to a gene. CDR3 residues: CSVGRTGGYNEQFF. CDR3 sequence (DNA): TGCAGCGTTGGAAGGACAGGGGGCTACAATGAGCAGTTCTTC.

The V gene is TRBV5-4, the J gene TRBJ2-5; tentative D call: TRBD1 (5 bases). V was trimmed by 0 bases and J by 2 bases, leaving 20 bases between them. CDR3 length: 18 residues. Looked up from germline, CDR1 is SGHNT and CDR2 is YYREEE (reference sequence). The CDR3 protein is CASSLGIRSAGPQETQYF. Written as DNA, the CDR3 is TGTGCCAGCAGCTTGGGGATAAGGTCCGCAGGGCCTCAAGAGACCCAGTACTTC.

This clonotype was seen repeatedly, ten times or more. The rearrangement links TRBV20-1 to TRBJ2-3, with D possibly being TRBD2 (6 bases). V lost 0 bases to trimming and J lost 0 bases, with 13 bases between them. The CDR3 extends over 16 amino acids. Germline-derived CDR1 and CDR2 are DFQATT and SNEGSKA (reference sequence). CDR3 nucleotides: TGCAGTGCTAGAGATCGTAGCGGCTCTAGCACAGATACGCAGTATTTT. Its translation is CSARDRSGSSTDTQYF.

This clonotype was counted many times. The V and J genes are TRBV7-9 and TRBJ2-3; 7 bases line up with TRBD1. The CDR3 contains 14 residues. The junction had 4 bases not matched to a gene; V was cut back by 5 bases and J by 2 bases. Germline V gene lookup returns CDR1 SEHNR and CDR2 FQNEAQ (reference sequence). The CDR3 is CASSLDRTTDTQYF. CDR3 bases: TGTGCCAGCAGCCTGGACAGGACCACAGATACGCAGTATTTT.

The CDR3 region has the DNA TGCAGTGCTAGAGTAAACCCCCGCACAGATACGCAGTATTTT. Protein: CSARVNPRTDTQYF. The gene calls are TRBV20-1 and TRBJ2-3, with D uncertain. Germline-derived CDR1 and CDR2 are DFQATT and SNEGSKA (reference sequence). The V and J ends lost 1 base and 1 base respectively, with 9 bases between them. CDR3 length: 14 amino acids.

The chain has TRBV6-6 and TRBJ1-2; D unclear. V lost 0 bases, J lost 8 bases, and 13 bases lay in between. Germline V gives CDR1 MNHNY, CDR2 SVGAGI (reference sequence). The CDR3 has 14 amino acids. The CDR3 region is CASSYSRVREGYTF. CDR3 sequence (DNA): TGTGCCAGCAGTTACTCGAGAGTAAGAGAGGGCTACACCTTC.

This sequence joins TRBV19 and TRBJ1-1; D possibly corresponds to TRBD1 (5 bases). Germline V CDR1 and CDR2: LNHDA, SQIVND (reference sequence). The CDR3 covers 15 residues. Trimming removed 1 base from V and 1 base from J, with 10 bases in between. CDR3 amino acids: CASSIGDLRNTEAFF. The CDR3 nucleotides read TGTGCCAGTAGTATAGGGGACCTCCGGAACACTGAAGCTTTCTTT.